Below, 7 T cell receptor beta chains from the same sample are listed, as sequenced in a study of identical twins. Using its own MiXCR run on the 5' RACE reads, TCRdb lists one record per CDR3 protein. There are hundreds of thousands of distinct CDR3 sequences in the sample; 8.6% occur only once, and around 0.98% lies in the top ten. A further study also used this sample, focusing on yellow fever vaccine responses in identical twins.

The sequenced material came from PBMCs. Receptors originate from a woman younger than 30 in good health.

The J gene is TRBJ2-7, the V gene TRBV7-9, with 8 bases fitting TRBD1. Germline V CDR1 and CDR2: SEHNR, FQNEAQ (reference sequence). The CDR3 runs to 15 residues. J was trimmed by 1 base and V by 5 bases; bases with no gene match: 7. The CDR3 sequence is CASSKQGERSYEQYF. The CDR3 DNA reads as TGTGCCAGCAGCAAACAGGGGGAGCGGTCCTACGAGCAGTACTTC.

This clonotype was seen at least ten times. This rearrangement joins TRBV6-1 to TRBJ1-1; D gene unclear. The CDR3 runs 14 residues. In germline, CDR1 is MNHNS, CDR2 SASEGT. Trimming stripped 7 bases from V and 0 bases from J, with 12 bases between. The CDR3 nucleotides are TGTGCCAGCAAGATGGTCCACATGAACACTGAAGCTTTCTTT. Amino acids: CASKMVHMNTEAFF.

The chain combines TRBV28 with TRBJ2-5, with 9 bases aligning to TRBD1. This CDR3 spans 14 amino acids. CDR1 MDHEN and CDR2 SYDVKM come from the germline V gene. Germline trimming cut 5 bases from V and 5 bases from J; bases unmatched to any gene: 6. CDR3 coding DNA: TGTGCCAGCAGTAAAGCCGGGACAGGGGAGACCCAGTACTTC. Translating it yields CASSKAGTGETQYF.

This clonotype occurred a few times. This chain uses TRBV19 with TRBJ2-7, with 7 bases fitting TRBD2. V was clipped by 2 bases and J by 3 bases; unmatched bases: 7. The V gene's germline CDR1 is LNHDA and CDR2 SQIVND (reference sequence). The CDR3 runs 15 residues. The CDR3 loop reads CASSISASGYYEQYF. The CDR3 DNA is TGTGCCAGTAGTATATCGGCTAGCGGTTACTACGAGCAGTACTTC.

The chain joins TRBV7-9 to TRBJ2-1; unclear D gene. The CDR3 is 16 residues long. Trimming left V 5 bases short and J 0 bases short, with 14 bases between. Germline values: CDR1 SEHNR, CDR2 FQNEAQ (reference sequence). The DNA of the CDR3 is TGTGCCAGCAGCCCTAGGGCCTTAAGCTCCTACAATGAGCAGTTCTTC. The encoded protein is CASSPRALSSYNEQFF.

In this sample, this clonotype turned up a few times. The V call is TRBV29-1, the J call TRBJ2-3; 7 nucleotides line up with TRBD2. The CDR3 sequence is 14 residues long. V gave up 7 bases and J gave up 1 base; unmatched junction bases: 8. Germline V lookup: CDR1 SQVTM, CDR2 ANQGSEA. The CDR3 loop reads CSAEGGRGTDTQYF. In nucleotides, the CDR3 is TGCAGCGCCGAGGGCGGGAGAGGCACAGATACGCAGTATTTT.

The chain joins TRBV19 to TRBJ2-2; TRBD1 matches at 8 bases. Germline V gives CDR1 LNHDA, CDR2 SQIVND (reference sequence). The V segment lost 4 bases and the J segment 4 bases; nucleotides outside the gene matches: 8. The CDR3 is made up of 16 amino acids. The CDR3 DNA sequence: TGTGCCAGTAGTAGATCAGGGGGCCTGGTCACCGGGGAGCTGTTTTTT. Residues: CASSRSGGLVTGELFF. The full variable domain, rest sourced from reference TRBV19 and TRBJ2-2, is DGGITQSPKYLFRKEGQNVTLSCEQNLNHDAMYWYRQDPGQGLRLIYYSQIVNDFQKGDIAEGYSVSREKKESFPLTVTSAQKNPTAFYLCASSRSGGLVTGELFFGEGSRLTVL.